Reported below is one T cell receptor (beta chain). Its antigen is not identified. After 5'RACE with constant-segment primers, TCR alpha and TCR beta cDNA libraries carrying sample barcodes and UMIs were obtained. In TCRdb, the 5' RACE reads were re-called with MiXCR into one record per CDR3 protein. This table has 530,000 or so distinct CDR3 sequences, 15% to 20% appearing once. Trimming shortened V by 4 bases and J by 4 bases, and 17 bases separated the two germline ends. The CDR3 has 16 residues. This record comes from a study of T-cell memory formation after mild COVID-19. General study findings and limits: What remained unconfirmed was the SARS-CoV-2 specificity of second-wave clones peaking on day 37. Largely, contracting CD4+ clones fell within CM and EM, and contracting CD8+ clones within EMRA. Balance between CD4 and CD8 was seen in clones contracting day 15 to 85, and a CD4+ lean was seen in later expanders.

V is TRBV12-3 or TRBV12-4 and J is TRBJ2-1; D is possibly TRBD1 or TRBD2 (6 bases each). Sequenced material: PBMCs or a T cell subset sorted from them (not recorded which). This clonotype was sampled from an adult woman who had mild COVID-19 (a few samples of this study predate the infection). Cell type and time point are not known. CDR3 region: CASSWLGGSAYNEQFF. DNA of the CDR3: TGTGCCAGCAGTTGGTTAGGGGGGTCCGCTTACAATGAGCAGTTCTTC.